The rows below give T cell receptor beta chains drawn from one sample of a study of PD-1 blockade in mismatch repair-deficient tumors. These receptors have no known antigen. The repertoire was sequenced with immunoSEQ multiplex PCR; TCRdb's copy has only in-frame clones and lacks some. Of about 14,000 clones listed, around 86% are singletons. This specimen was cells cultured in vitro, taken from a patient treated with pembrolizumab. Source of these receptors: an adult with mismatch repair-deficient cancer. Both conserved end residues are part of each CDR3. Fields, in order: D gene, clone size, J gene, V gene, CDR3 protein, CDR3 DNA. The D gene is left open where the match is weak. Clone size is shown for a subset of rows, as once, few, many or a class of expanded clone.

d_gene: -
abundance: -
j_gene: TRBJ2-1
v_gene: TRBV27
CDR3aa: CASSQGTRIDEQFF
CDR3nt: TGTGCCAGCAGCCAGGGAACCCGGATCGATGAGCAGTTCTTC

d_gene: TRBD1
abundance: -
j_gene: TRBJ2-1
v_gene: TRBV18
CDR3aa: CASSPPGTGISNEQFF
CDR3nt: TGTGCCAGCTCACCACCTGGGACAGGGATCTCCAATGAGCAGTTCTTC

d_gene: -
abundance: -
j_gene: TRBJ2-3
v_gene: TRBV9
CDR3aa: CASSVSSAPDTQYF
CDR3nt: TGTGCCAGCAGCGTTTCATCAGCGCCAGATACGCAGTATTTT

d_gene: TRBD1
abundance: few
j_gene: TRBJ1-2
v_gene: TRBV5-4
CDR3aa: CASSLPGQGGGYTF
CDR3nt: TGTGCCAGCAGCTTGCCGGGACAGGGGGGTGGCTACACCTTC

d_gene: -
abundance: -
j_gene: TRBJ2-3
v_gene: TRBV18
CDR3aa: CASSPPPSTDTQYF
CDR3nt: TGTGCCAGCTCACCACCCCCAAGCACAGATACGCAGTATTTT

d_gene: TRBD1
abundance: -
j_gene: TRBJ1-5
v_gene: TRBV7-6
CDR3aa: CASSPTGGRQPQHF
CDR3nt: TGTGCCAGCAGCCCGACAGGGGGGAGGCAGCCCCAGCATTTT

d_gene: TRBD1
abundance: once
j_gene: TRBJ2-2
v_gene: TRBV19
CDR3aa: CASRDRDEWTGELFF
CDR3nt: TGTGCCAGTAGGGACAGGGATGAGTGGACCGGGGAGCTGTTTTTT

d_gene: TRBD1
abundance: -
j_gene: TRBJ1-6
v_gene: TRBV14
CDR3aa: CASSQGTGPNSPLHF
CDR3nt: TGTGCCAGCAGCCAAGGGACAGGCCCTAATTCACCCCTCCACTTT

d_gene: -
abundance: once
j_gene: TRBJ2-7
v_gene: TRBV6-6
CDR3aa: CASSYSGSGGKNEQYF
CDR3nt: TGTGCCAGCAGTTACTCAGGTAGCGGAGGGAAGAACGAGCAGTACTTC

d_gene: -
abundance: few
j_gene: TRBJ1-2
v_gene: TRBV6-5
CDR3aa: CASSYSRGHYGYTF
CDR3nt: TGTGCCAGCAGTTACTCGCGGGGTCACTATGGCTACACCTTC

d_gene: -
abundance: -
j_gene: TRBJ2-7
v_gene: TRBV29-1
CDR3aa: CSVFGTSYEQYF
CDR3nt: TGCAGCGTTTTTGGAACAAGCTACGAGCAGTACTTC

d_gene: -
abundance: -
j_gene: TRBJ1-1
v_gene: TRBV9
CDR3aa: CASSTGNTEAFF
CDR3nt: TGTGCCAGCAGCACAGGGAACACTGAAGCTTTCTTT

d_gene: -
abundance: -
j_gene: TRBJ2-7
v_gene: TRBV14
CDR3aa: CASSQDPLVRVQYF
CDR3nt: TGTGCCAGCAGCCAAGATCCCCTAGTTAGGGTGCAGTACTTC

d_gene: -
abundance: -
j_gene: TRBJ1-2
v_gene: TRBV27
CDR3aa: CASSLSPGSYGYTF
CDR3nt: TGTGCCAGCAGTTTAAGCCCGGGGTCCTATGGCTACACCTTC

d_gene: -
abundance: once
j_gene: TRBJ2-3
v_gene: TRBV15
CDR3aa: CATSRDEPTDTQYF
CDR3nt: TGTGCCACCAGCAGAGATGAACCCACAGATACGCAGTATTTT

d_gene: TRBD1
abundance: -
j_gene: TRBJ1-2
v_gene: TRBV27
CDR3aa: CASSLLPGGHGYTF
CDR3nt: TGTGCCAGCAGTTTACTACCAGGGGGTCATGGCTACACCTTC

d_gene: TRBD1
abundance: -
j_gene: TRBJ1-1
v_gene: TRBV5-4
CDR3aa: CASSLGRQGLSTEAFF
CDR3nt: TGTGCCAGCAGCTTGGGGCGACAGGGCTTGAGCACTGAAGCTTTCTTT

d_gene: TRBD2
abundance: -
j_gene: TRBJ2-1
v_gene: TRBV9
CDR3aa: CASSEGGNSDNEQFF
CDR3nt: TGTGCCAGCAGCGAGGGAGGGAATTCAGACAATGAGCAGTTCTTC

d_gene: TRBD2
abundance: -
j_gene: TRBJ2-1
v_gene: TRBV28
CDR3aa: CASNLGLADYNEQFF
CDR3nt: TGTGCCAGCAACCTGGGACTAGCGGACTACAATGAGCAGTTCTTC

d_gene: TRBD1
abundance: -
j_gene: TRBJ1-3
v_gene: TRBV7-2
CDR3aa: CASSLGGTGANAIYF
CDR3nt: TGTGCCAGCAGCTTAGGCGGGACAGGGGCCAACGCCATATATTTT

d_gene: -
abundance: -
j_gene: TRBJ2-7
v_gene: TRBV6-1
CDR3aa: CASSEYEGPLTHF
CDR3nt: TGTGCCAGCAGTGAATACGAGGGACCTCTAACGCACTTC

d_gene: -
abundance: once
j_gene: TRBJ2-2
v_gene: TRBV29-1
CDR3aa: CSVGVGSNTGELFF
CDR3nt: TGCAGCGTTGGGGTCGGATCGAACACCGGGGAGCTGTTTTTT

d_gene: -
abundance: -
j_gene: TRBJ2-1
v_gene: TRBV9
CDR3aa: CASSVGGGVYNEQFF
CDR3nt: TGTGCCAGCAGCGTAGGGGGCGGCGTCTACAATGAGCAGTTCTTC

d_gene: -
abundance: -
j_gene: TRBJ1-2
v_gene: TRBV11-2
CDR3aa: CASSLLGGSNYGYTF
CDR3nt: TGTGCCAGCAGCTTACTGGGGGGGTCTAACTATGGCTACACCTTC

d_gene: TRBD2
abundance: -
j_gene: TRBJ2-5
v_gene: TRBV5-1
CDR3aa: CASSPKSSGDARETQYF
CDR3nt: TGCGCCAGCAGCCCAAAAAGTAGCGGGGACGCTAGAGAGACCCAGTACTTC

d_gene: TRBD2
abundance: once
j_gene: TRBJ2-3
v_gene: TRBV7-3
CDR3aa: CASSHSLAGGLKDTQYF
CDR3nt: TGTGCCAGCAGCCATTCACTAGCGGGAGGGTTGAAAGATACGCAGTATTTT

d_gene: -
abundance: -
j_gene: TRBJ2-3
v_gene: TRBV9
CDR3aa: CASSDTGGMVTDTQYF
CDR3nt: TGTGCCAGCAGCGATACCGGGGGCATGGTCACAGATACGCAGTATTTT

d_gene: -
abundance: -
j_gene: TRBJ1-2
v_gene: TRBV11-2
CDR3aa: CASSLEGPGSSYGYTF
CDR3nt: TGTGCCAGCAGCTTAGAGGGGCCAGGGAGTAGCTATGGCTACACCTTC

d_gene: -
abundance: -
j_gene: TRBJ2-1
v_gene: TRBV19
CDR3aa: CASSWYSESYNEQFF
CDR3nt: TGTGCCAGTAGCTGGTATTCCGAGTCCTACAATGAGCAGTTCTTC

d_gene: -
abundance: -
j_gene: TRBJ2-3
v_gene: TRBV5-1
CDR3aa: CASSQGGTFPTDTQYF
CDR3nt: TGCGCCAGCAGCCAGGGAGGGACATTCCCCACAGATACGCAGTATTTT

d_gene: TRBD1
abundance: -
j_gene: TRBJ2-1
v_gene: TRBV7-3
CDR3aa: CASSWDRANEQFF
CDR3nt: TGTGCCAGCAGCTGGGACAGGGCCAATGAGCAGTTCTTC

d_gene: -
abundance: -
j_gene: TRBJ1-1
v_gene: TRBV29-1
CDR3aa: CSGGEEYEAFF
CDR3nt: TGCAGCGGGGGAGAGGAGTATGAAGCTTTCTTT

d_gene: TRBD2
abundance: -
j_gene: TRBJ2-1
v_gene: TRBV28
CDR3aa: CASSFLLAGGDYEQFF
CDR3nt: TGTGCCAGCAGTTTTTTACTAGCGGGAGGGGACTATGAGCAGTTCTTC

d_gene: TRBD1
abundance: -
j_gene: TRBJ2-7
v_gene: TRBV27
CDR3aa: CASSLRTGGSYEQYF
CDR3nt: TGTGCCAGCAGTTTGAGGACAGGGGGTTCCTACGAGCAGTACTTC

d_gene: -
abundance: -
j_gene: TRBJ2-1
v_gene: TRBV7-6
CDR3aa: CASSSISGEGEQFF
CDR3nt: TGTGCCAGCAGCTCTATTTCAGGGGAGGGTGAGCAGTTCTTC

d_gene: -
abundance: -
j_gene: TRBJ1-4
v_gene: TRBV28
CDR3aa: CASRTTGIGEKLFF
CDR3nt: TGTGCCAGCAGAACGACAGGAATCGGAGAAAAACTGTTTTTT

d_gene: TRBD1
abundance: -
j_gene: TRBJ1-1
v_gene: TRBV27
CDR3aa: CASSDLRGQGRLNTEAFF
CDR3nt: TGTGCCAGCAGCGACCTCCGGGGACAGGGGAGACTGAACACTGAAGCTTTCTTT

d_gene: TRBD1
abundance: -
j_gene: TRBJ1-2
v_gene: TRBV2
CDR3aa: CASRRDRNNYGYTF
CDR3nt: TGTGCCAGCAGACGGGACAGGAATAACTATGGCTACACCTTC

d_gene: TRBD2
abundance: -
j_gene: TRBJ2-3
v_gene: TRBV5-4
CDR3aa: CASSLDPGREATDTQYF
CDR3nt: TGTGCCAGCAGCTTGGACCCTGGGCGGGAGGCCACAGATACGCAGTATTTT

d_gene: TRBD2
abundance: few
j_gene: TRBJ2-1
v_gene: TRBV7-9
CDR3aa: CASSYETSSNEQFF
CDR3nt: TGTGCCAGCAGCTATGAGACTAGCAGCAATGAGCAGTTCTTC

d_gene: -
abundance: -
j_gene: TRBJ2-7
v_gene: TRBV10-3
CDR3aa: CAIQRDSDYEQYF
CDR3nt: TGTGCCATCCAACGGGACTCTGACTACGAGCAGTACTTC

d_gene: -
abundance: -
j_gene: TRBJ1-2
v_gene: TRBV15
CDR3aa: CATSRAAGTLGSGYTF
CDR3nt: TGTGCCACCAGCAGAGCCGCGGGGACGCTAGGGAGTGGCTACACCTTC

d_gene: -
abundance: -
j_gene: TRBJ2-1
v_gene: TRBV19
CDR3aa: CASSIDQFQQFF
CDR3nt: TGTGCCAGTAGTATAGATCAGTTTCAGCAGTTCTTC

d_gene: -
abundance: -
j_gene: TRBJ2-2
v_gene: TRBV4-1
CDR3aa: CASSQDLAGELFF
CDR3nt: TGCGCCAGCAGCCAAGATCTAGCCGGGGAGCTGTTTTTT

d_gene: -
abundance: -
j_gene: TRBJ1-1
v_gene: TRBV30
CDR3aa: CAWSAIPLEAFF
CDR3nt: TGTGCCTGGAGTGCAATCCCCCTTGAAGCTTTCTTT

d_gene: -
abundance: -
j_gene: TRBJ2-7
v_gene: TRBV20-1
CDR3aa: CSVGGVGEQYF
CDR3nt: TGCAGTGTAGGGGGAGTGGGCGAGCAGTACTTC